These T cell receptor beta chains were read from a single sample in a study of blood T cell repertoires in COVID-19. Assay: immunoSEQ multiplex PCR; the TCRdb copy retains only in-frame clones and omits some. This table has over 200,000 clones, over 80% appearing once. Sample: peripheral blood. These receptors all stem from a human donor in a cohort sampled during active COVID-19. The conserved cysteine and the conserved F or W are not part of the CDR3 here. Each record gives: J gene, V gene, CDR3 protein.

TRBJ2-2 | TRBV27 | ASSWGQGGTGELF
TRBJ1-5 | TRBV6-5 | ASSPRGEGNQPQH
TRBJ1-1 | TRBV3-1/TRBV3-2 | ASSRGGVFTEAF
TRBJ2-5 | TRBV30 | AWRFEETQY
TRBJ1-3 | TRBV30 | AWGTLSNRNTIY
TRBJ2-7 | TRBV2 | ASSEWESGEQY
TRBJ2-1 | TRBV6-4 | ASSDTAGRYNEQF
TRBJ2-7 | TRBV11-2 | ASSLGGREQY
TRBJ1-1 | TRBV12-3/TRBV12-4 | ASTGFGTEAF
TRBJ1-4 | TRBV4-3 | ASSQAGQGTEKLF
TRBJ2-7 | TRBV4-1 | ASSQALAGGSYEQY
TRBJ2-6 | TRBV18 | ASSPLSGLAVSGANVLT
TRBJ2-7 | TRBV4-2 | ASSQGARNEQY
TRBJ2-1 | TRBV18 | ASSPPDRRQYNEQF
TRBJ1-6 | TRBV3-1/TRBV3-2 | ASRRQGENSPLH
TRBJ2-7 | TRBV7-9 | ASTPRAGWIS
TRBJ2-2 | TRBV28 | ASSTRGGPSGELF
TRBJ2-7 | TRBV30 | AWSRQGAGYEQY
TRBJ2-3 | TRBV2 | ASSGGPDTQY
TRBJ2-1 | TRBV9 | ASSGGTSYNEQF
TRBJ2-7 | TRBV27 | ASSSIAGVRYEQY
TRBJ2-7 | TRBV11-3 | ASSSWGEGDEQY
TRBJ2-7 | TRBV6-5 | ASSKDSSYEQY
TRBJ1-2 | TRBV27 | ASSFSKGHYGYT
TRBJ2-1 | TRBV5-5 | ASSPRGHEQF
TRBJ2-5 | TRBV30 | AWRTSGEETQY
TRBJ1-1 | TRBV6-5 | ASSSTGRTEAF
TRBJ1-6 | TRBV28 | ASGRANSPLH
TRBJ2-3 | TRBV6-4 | ASSPSAFTDTQY
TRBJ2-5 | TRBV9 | ASSVVGGRGQETQY
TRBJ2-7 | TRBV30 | AWRTGSHEQY
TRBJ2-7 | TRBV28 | ASRQGHYEQY
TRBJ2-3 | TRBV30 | AWRLRTSQGTDTQY
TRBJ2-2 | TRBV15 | ATSRKWDRNTGELF
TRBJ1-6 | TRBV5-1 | ASSPRTGGSALH
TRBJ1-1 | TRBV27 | ASSLGSRTEAF
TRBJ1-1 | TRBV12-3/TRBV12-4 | ASSTQQGDEAF
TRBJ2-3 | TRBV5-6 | ASSFRRGRTDTQY
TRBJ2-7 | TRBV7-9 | ASSTTGYEQY
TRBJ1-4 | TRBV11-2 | ASSPRWTGPKLF
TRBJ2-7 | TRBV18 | ASSPGTGGIHEQY
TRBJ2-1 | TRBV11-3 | ASSSGPLASEQF
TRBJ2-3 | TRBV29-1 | SVEGTNTDTQY